These T cell receptor beta chains were read from a single sample in a study of long-term antiretroviral therapy in people with HIV. Clones were sequenced by immunoSEQ multiplex PCR, and TCRdb holds only the in-frame ones, with some missing. The table includes some 17,000 clones, roughly 78% detected once. The sequenced sample was unsorted PBMCs, obtained at the start of antiretroviral therapy. These receptors were taken from a young man with HIV. Both conserved end residues are part of each CDR3.

V	J	CDR3
TRBV28	TRBJ1-1	CASKLDGNTEAFF
TRBV19	TRBJ2-5	CASSVGQRETQYF
TRBV5-4	TRBJ1-2	CASSQDAGNYGYTF
TRBV7-9	TRBJ1-1	CASSYGDRGFTEAFF
TRBV7-9	TRBJ1-2	CASSRSERTQDGYTF
TRBV29-1	TRBJ1-3	CSVTESGNTIYF
TRBV5-1	TRBJ2-5	CASSLAGGDGETQYF
TRBV5-1	TRBJ1-1	CASSPRTSRNTEAFF
TRBV29-1	TRBJ2-5	CSSGTEQETQYF
TRBV6-4	TRBJ2-1	CASSQTGTSHEQFF
TRBV4-2	TRBJ1-1	CASSEKQGAATEAFF
TRBV7-2	TRBJ2-7	CASSLIGADPPRRYF
TRBV21-1	TRBJ2-2	CASSKGVGEPSNTGELFF
TRBV6-5	TRBJ1-2	CASTEGENYGYTF
TRBV4-3	TRBJ2-3	CASSQDWEGTDTQYF
TRBV14	TRBJ1-1	CASSQSREMNTEAFF
TRBV30	TRBJ1-1	CAWRRLRQGDTEAFF
TRBV19	TRBJ2-2	CASSSLGGSGELFF
TRBV19	TRBJ1-5	CASSINHQPQHF
TRBV5-8	TRBJ1-1	CASSLTGGETEAFF
TRBV6-5	TRBJ2-3	CASSYGTGGTDTQYF
TRBV6-1	TRBJ2-2	CASSLERGGELFF
TRBV29-1	TRBJ2-1	CSVEERTGRSSYNEQFF
TRBV7-8	TRBJ1-5	CASSLAGGSGGNQPQHF
TRBV27	TRBJ2-5	CASRPNLSGGRQETQYF
TRBV27	TRBJ2-5	CASSYPGETQYF